These 2 T cell receptor beta chains share one sample of origin, sequenced in a study of low-dose radiotherapy and immunotherapy resistance in tumors. Amplification, which lasted around 20 PCR cycles, used a constant-region primer and V-primer adapter to amplify TCRs. TCRdb recomputed calls from the reads with MiXCR, one row per CDR3 protein. The sample has tens of thousands of distinct CDR3 sequences; around 11% are singletons. Time point specified: before trial treatment. The starting material was PBMCs, obtained before treatment. These receptors were obtained from a female donor with ovarian cancer.

This clonotype has just a few counts. A read error may be the cause here, since a much bigger clone is one base away. The genes are TRBV19 and TRBJ1-1; D gene ambiguous. The CDR3 sequence is 12 residues long. Germline loops: CDR1 LNHDA, CDR2 SQIVND (reference sequence). V shed 4 bases and J shed 12 bases, with 15 bases lying between them. CDR3 sequence (DNA): TGTGCCAGTAGTAGATTAGGCGGAGGATCTTTCTTT. The encoded protein is CASSRLGGGSFF. Drawing the rest from reference TRBV19 and TRBJ1-1, the complete variable domain is DGGITQSPKYLFRKEGQNVTLSCEQNLNHDAMYWYRQDPGQGLRLIYYSQIVNDFQKGDIAEGYSVSREKKESFPLTVTSAQKNPTAFYLCASSRLGGGSFFGQGTRLTVV.

By share, this clonotype ranks as medium-sized. CDR3 region: CAISKPTGIPNEQFF. The CDR3 DNA is TGTGCCATCAGTAAGCCCACAGGGATTCCCAATGAGCAGTTCTTC. This chain links TRBV10-3 with TRBJ2-1; tentative D call: TRBD1 (6 bases). The CDR3 spans 15 residues. CDR1 and CDR2 from the germline V gene are ENHRY and SYGVKD. V was pared by 5 bases and J by 6 bases, with 17 bases between.